This is a list of T cell receptor beta chains from one sample in a study of cytomegalovirus exposure and HLA in healthy donors. Repertoires were generated with immunoSEQ multiplex PCR, while TCRdb's copy carries only in-frame clones and drops some. The sample carries some 170,000 clones, 70% to 85% recorded once. Material: PBMCs. These TCRs come from an older woman in good health and CMV-seropositive. The CDR3 runs from the conserved cysteine through the conserved F or W. The D gene is left open where the match is weak. Only part of the rows carry a size: once, few, many, or a class if the clone is expanded.

>TRBJ2-6|.|TRBV6-4|.
TGTGCCAGCAGTGACCCGACCTCTGGGGCCAACGGCCTGACTTTC
CASSDPTSGANGLTF
>TRBJ1-5|.|TRBV19|.
TGTGCCAGTAGTAGCGGCAATCAGCCCCAGCATTTT
CASSSGNQPQHF
>TRBJ2-5|.|TRBV27|.
TGTGCCAGCAGTTTAAGGGCCAGGGGCAAGACCCAGTACTTC
CASSLRARGKTQYF
>TRBJ1-3|.|TRBV21-1|.
TGTGCCAGCAGCAACGGGACAGATAAAAACACCATATATTTT
CASSNGTDKNTIYF
>TRBJ1-2|.|TRBV11-2|TRBD1
TGTGCCAGCAGCTTAGGGACAGGGGGCAACTATGGCTACACCTTC
CASSLGTGGNYGYTF
>TRBJ2-2|.|TRBV25-1|TRBD1
TGTGCCAGCAGTGAACCGCCAGGGGGCCAAGGCACCGGGGAGCTGTTTTTT
CASSEPPGGQGTGELFF
>TRBJ2-3|.|TRBV28|TRBD2
TGTGCCAGCAGTTTATTCTCACTAGCGGGGGGCACAGATACGCAGTATTTT
CASSLFSLAGGTDTQYF
>TRBJ2-3|.|TRBV7-2|TRBD1
TGTGCCAGCAGCTTGTCCGGGACAGGGGTCGATACGCAGTATTTT
CASSLSGTGVDTQYF
>TRBJ2-5|.|TRBV5-4|.
TGTGCCAGCAGCTCCACTAGCCGGCAAGAGACCCAGTACTTC
CASSSTSRQETQYF
>TRBJ2-3|once|TRBV19|.
TGTGCCAGTAGGGGAAGGGGAATAGATACGCAGTATTTT
CASRGRGIDTQYF
>TRBJ2-4|.|TRBV7-2|.
TGTGCCAGCAGCCTATTGGCCCTGGACAGAAACATTCAGTACTTC
CASSLLALDRNIQYF
>TRBJ2-5|.|TRBV27|TRBD2
TGTGCCAGCAGTTTATCGACGGCTAGCGGGGGGCGGTCCCAGTACTTC
CASSLSTASGGRSQYF
>TRBJ1-1|.|TRBV5-1|TRBD1
TGCGCCAGCAGCTTGGCCACAGGGGTGTTCACTGAAGCTTTCTTT
CASSLATGVFTEAFF
>TRBJ2-5|.|TRBV7-2|TRBD2
TGTGCCAGCAGGCGGGGGAGTTACCAAGAGACCCAGTACTTC
CASRRGSYQETQYF
>TRBJ1-3|.|TRBV5-1|.
TGCGCCAGCAAAGCCGCAGGGAATGTTAGCCTCGGAAACACCATATATTTT
CASKAAGNVSLGNTIYF
>TRBJ2-3|.|TRBV5-1|.
TGCGCCAGCAGCTTGACGGGTTCTAGCACAGATACGCAGTATTTT
CASSLTGSSTDTQYF
>TRBJ2-2|.|TRBV19|TRBD2
TGTGCCAGTAGTATACTAGCGGAGCGAACCGGGGAGCTGTTTTTT
CASSILAERTGELFF
>TRBJ1-1|once|TRBV18|TRBD1
TGTGCCAGCTCACCAGGGACAGGGCGGAACACTGAAGCTTTCTTT
CASSPGTGRNTEAFF
>TRBJ2-7|.|TRBV6-1|TRBD1
TGTGCCAGTGGACAGGGGCTAAACGAGCAGTACTTC
CASGQGLNEQYF
>TRBJ2-7|once|TRBV27|TRBD2
TGTGCCAGCAGTTCCCCCATAAGACTAGCGGGAGGCCACGAGCAGTACTTC
CASSSPIRLAGGHEQYF
>TRBJ2-3|.|TRBV27|TRBD2
TGTGCCAGCAGTGGCCAAGCGGGGGCAGATACGCAGTATTTT
CASSGQAGADTQYF